The 26 T cell receptor beta chains given below trace back to one sample, sequenced in a study of neurological immune-mediated disorders. Using its own MiXCR run on the 5' RACE reads, TCRdb lists one record per CDR3 protein. This sample yields about 35,000 distinct CDR3 sequences, of which about 3.8% are seen a single time; about 2.2% belongs to the top ten. Sequencing was performed on PBMCs. These receptors originate from a man aged 30 to 45 with multiple sclerosis.

This clonotype was counted many times. The chain uses TRBV13 and TRBJ1-2, with D unclear. The CDR3 spans 12 residues. V shed 5 bases and J shed 4 bases, with 8 bases lying between them. The germline V gene encodes CDR1 PRHDT and CDR2 FYEKMQ (reference sequence). CDR3 in amino acids: CASSPQPYGYTF. The DNA of the CDR3 is TGTGCCAGCAGCCCCCAGCCCTATGGCTACACCTTC.

Many counts were recorded for this clonotype. The genes are TRBV9 and TRBJ2-3; D unresolved. Germline V gives CDR1 SGDLS, CDR2 YYNGEE. V was shortened by 0 bases and J by 3 bases, with 8 bases between the two germline ends. CDR3 length equals 14 residues. CDR3 DNA sequence: TGTGCCAGCAGCGTAGGGGTCGGTACAGATACGCAGTATTTT. Translated: CASSVGVGTDTQYF.

This clonotype was counted many times. The chain uses TRBV15 and TRBJ1-2; 8 bases map to TRBD1. Germline CDR1 LNHNV, CDR2 YYDKDF (reference sequence). There are 15 residues in the CDR3. The J segment lost 7 bases and the V segment lost 2 bases, leaving 9 bases of the junction unmatched. This CDR3 reads CATSRPGQGWGGYTF. CDR3 bases: TGTGCCACCAGCAGACCCGGACAGGGATGGGGTGGCTACACCTTC.

Remarks on this clonotype: One junction end does not reproduce the germline sequence, and a read error may be involved. V usage is TRBV29-1 and J usage is TRBJ1-2; D is uncertain. The V gene's germline CDR1 is SQVTM and CDR2 ANQGSEA. The CDR3 sequence is 9 residues long. The CDR3 DNA follows: TGCAGCGTTAAAGATGGCTACACCTTC. Its protein is CSVKDGYTF. The full variable domain, with the rest looked up from reference TRBV29-1 and TRBJ1-2, is SAVISQKPSRDICQRGTSLTIQCQVDSQVTMMFWYRQQPGQSLTLIATANQGSEATYESGFVIDKFPISRPNLTFSTLTVSNMSPEDSSIYLCSVKDGYTFGSGTRLTVV.

This clonotype was recorded at least ten times. The chain links TRBV20-1 to TRBJ2-5; D uncertain. Germline assignment: CDR1 DFQATT and CDR2 SNEGSKA (reference sequence). Trimming pared 6 bases from V and 2 bases from J, leaving 7 bases between. This CDR3 contains 11 residues. DNA for the CDR3: TGCAGTGCCGGAACGCAAGAGACCCAGTACTTC. This translates into CSAGTQETQYF.

For this clonotype: One base away lies a much larger clone, so this may be a sequencing read error. This chain connects TRBV7-9 to TRBJ2-5; TRBD1 aligns across 8 bases. V was pared by 6 bases and J by 0 bases, with 6 bases of the junction left unmatched. The CDR3 has 15 residues. The germline V gene encodes CDR1 SEHNR and CDR2 FQNEAQ (reference sequence). CDR3 bases: TGTGCCAGCAGTCGGGACAGGACCTACCAAGAGACCCAGTACTTC. Translating gives CASSRDRTYQETQYF.

This clonotype was recorded many times. V and J are TRBV5-6 and TRBJ1-5, with a possible D match to TRBD1 (6 bases). CDR3 length: 14 amino acids. Germline-derived CDR1 and CDR2 are SGHDT and YYEEEE. Trimming stripped 4 bases from V and 6 bases from J, with 14 bases between. The CDR3 is CASSPGGAGQPQHF. The CDR3 DNA follows: TGTGCCAGCAGCCCTGGGGGGGCCGGTCAGCCCCAGCATTTT.

This clonotype has a count of ten or more. The V and J genes are TRBV20-1 and TRBJ2-7; D is ambiguous. Germline CDR1 is DFQATT and CDR2 is SNEGSKA (reference sequence). The CDR3 has 12 amino acids. V shed 0 bases and J shed 2 bases, with 5 bases lying between them. The CDR3 DNA sequence: TGCAGTGCTAGAGATAGACCCTACGAGCAGTACTTC. It encodes CSARDRPYEQYF.

This clonotype was counted many times. The chain combines TRBV7-2 with TRBJ1-1, with 7 bases identical to TRBD1. Germline V gene lookup returns CDR1 SGHTA and CDR2 FQGNSA. This CDR3 has 13 amino acids. The V gene end was trimmed by 5 bases and the J gene end by 5 bases; junction bases not matched to a gene: 5. The CDR3 sequence is CASSRDRETEAFF. In DNA, the CDR3 is TGTGCCAGCAGCCGTGACAGGGAAACTGAAGCTTTCTTT.

This clonotype was counted many times. The gene calls are TRBV6-1 and TRBJ2-2; no definite D call. The germline gives CDR1 MNHNS, CDR2 SASEGT. Trimming shortened V by 2 bases and J by 4 bases, and 5 bases separated the two germline ends. The CDR3 has 13 residues. The CDR3 protein is CASSEWGTGELFF. CDR3 in DNA: TGTGCCAGCAGTGAATGGGGCACCGGGGAGCTGTTTTTT.

This clonotype was seen ten or more times. V usage is TRBV20-1 and J usage is TRBJ2-3; D ambiguous. CDR3 length: 11 residues. V shed 1 base and J shed 8 bases, with 7 bases lying between them. Germline CDR1 reads DFQATT; CDR2 reads SNEGSKA (reference sequence). The CDR3 is CSARGSGTQYF. The CDR3 region has the DNA TGCAGTGCTAGAGGTTCGGGTACGCAGTATTTT.

There are many counts of this clonotype. The chain joins TRBV5-1 to TRBJ2-7, with D possibly TRBD2 on 5 matching bases. The CDR3 has 13 amino acids. The germline V and J ends were trimmed by 3 bases and 7 bases, with 14 bases remaining between them. Germline values: CDR1 SGHRS, CDR2 YFSETQ. CDR3 bases: TGCGCCAGCAGCTGGACCGACCGGGGTGAGCAGTACTTC. It yields the protein CASSWTDRGEQYF.

This clonotype was seen only a few times. The chain links TRBV4-3 to TRBJ2-7; perhaps TRBD1 as D (5 bases). CDR3 length: 15 amino acids. Trimming pared 1 base from V and 2 bases from J, leaving 12 bases between. CDR1 and CDR2 (germline): LGHNA, YSLEER. The CDR3 coding sequence is TGCGCCAGCAGCCAAGCCTGGGGCGGCGCCTACGAGCAGTACTTC. Translating it yields CASSQAWGGAYEQYF.

This clonotype was seen at least ten times. This rearrangement joins TRBV2 to TRBJ2-3; unclear D gene. Germline lookup yields CDR1 SNHLY and CDR2 FYNNEI. The length of the CDR3 is 13 residues. V shed 8 bases and J shed 3 bases, with 12 bases lying between them. The CDR3 region has the DNA TGTGCCAGCGCTCCTCCCTTTACAGATACGCAGTATTTT. Translation gives CASAPPFTDTQYF.

Of note for this clonotype: At one end the junction does not follow the germline gene, possibly because of a read error. This chain connects TRBV7-7 to TRBJ2-1; a possible D gene is TRBD1 (5 bases). This CDR3 has 14 residues. Per germline, CDR1 SSHAT and CDR2 FNYEAQ (reference sequence). Written as DNA, the CDR3 is TGTGCTAGCAGCTTAGGGGTCTCCTACAATGAGCAGTTCTTC. Translation gives CASSLGVSYNEQFF. Combining the CDR3 with reference TRBV7-7 and TRBJ2-1 gives the whole variable domain GAGVSQSPRYKVTKRGQDVTLRCDPISSHATLYWYQQALGQGPEFLTYFNYEAQPDKSGLPSDRFSAERPEGSISTLTIQRTEQRDSAMYRCASSLGVSYNEQFFGPGTRLTVL.

This clonotype was recorded at least ten times. This chain connects TRBV12-3 or TRBV12-4 to TRBJ2-3; the D is unclear. V was shortened by 1 base and J by 8 bases, with 4 bases between the two germline ends. This CDR3 region has 11 residues. The CDR3 DNA follows: TGTGCCAGCAGTTTAGAGGCTACGCAGTATTTT. Translated, it gives CASSLEATQYF.

This clonotype was observed many times. This sequence joins TRBV5-1 and TRBJ1-2; D not resolved. Deletions cut 2 bases from V and 6 bases from J, with 8 bases between. Per the germline V gene, CDR1 is SGHRS and CDR2 is YFSETQ. The CDR3 contains 12 residues. CDR3 coding DNA: TGCGCCAGCAGCTTTTGGAGGGATGGCTACACCTTC. This translates into CASSFWRDGYTF. Full variable domain (remainder filled in from reference TRBV5-1 and TRBJ1-2): KAGVTQTPRYLIKTRGQQVTLSCSPISGHRSVSWYQQTPGQGLQFLFEYFSETQRNKGNFPGRFSGRQFSNSRSEMNVSTLELGDSALYLCASSFWRDGYTFGSGTRLTVV.

This clonotype was recorded at least ten times. The chain couples TRBV7-9 to TRBJ1-4, with TRBD1 matching over 7 bases. Germline loops: CDR1 SEHNR, CDR2 FQNEAQ (reference sequence). The CDR3 totals 15 residues. The trim removed 2 bases at V and 5 bases at J, leaving 5 bases unmatched. CDR3: CASSLSTGINEKLFF. The DNA of the CDR3 is TGTGCCAGCAGCTTATCGACAGGGATCAATGAAAAACTGTTTTTT.

Ten or more counts support this clonotype. The chain couples TRBV3-1 to TRBJ1-1; D not certain. V was trimmed by 4 bases and J by 5 bases, leaving 11 bases between them. CDR1 is LGHDT and CDR2 is YNNKEL in the germline V gene (reference sequence). CDR3 length: 13 amino acids. The chain's CDR3 is CASSRQYGTEAFF. CDR3 in DNA: TGTGCCAGCAGCCGTCAGTATGGGACTGAAGCTTTCTTT. Based on the CDR3 plus reference TRBV3-1 and TRBJ1-1, the full variable domain is DTAVSQTPKYLVTQMGNDKSIKCEQNLGHDTMYWYKQDSKKFLKIMFSYNNKELIINETVPNRFSPKSPDKAHLNLHINSLELGDSAVYFCASSRQYGTEAFFGQGTRLTVV.

This clonotype was detected many times. V is TRBV29-1 and J is TRBJ2-1, with 8 bases lining up with TRBD1. The V gene's germline CDR1 is SQVTM and CDR2 ANQGSEA. CDR3 length: 12 residues. CDR3 DNA: TGCACCTCCACAGGGGGTTACAATGAGCAGTTCTTC. It encodes CTSTGGYNEQFF.

This clonotype showed up many times. The J gene is TRBJ2-5, the V gene TRBV20-1, with D perhaps matching TRBD1 or TRBD2 (5 bases each). Trimming took 3 bases from V and 1 from J, leaving 12 bases between them. CDR1 is DFQATT and CDR2 is SNEGSKA in the germline V gene (reference sequence). CDR3 length equals 14 residues. The CDR3 coding sequence is TGCAGTGCTAGGCCCGGGACCAGCCAAGAGACCCAGTACTTC. Protein: CSARPGTSQETQYF.

The table lists this clonotype with a few counts. The rearrangement joins TRBV20-1 to TRBJ1-2; perhaps TRBD1 as D (6 bases). With 5 bases removed from V and 3 bases from J, the gap between germline ends came to 16 bases. Germline CDR1 DFQATT, CDR2 SNEGSKA (reference sequence). The CDR3 sequence is 14 residues long. The CDR3 region is CSALSPDRYYGYTF. The DNA of the CDR3 is TGCAGTGCTTTGAGTCCGGACAGATACTATGGCTACACCTTC.

This clonotype was seen more than once but under ten times. This likely comes from a read error, as the CDR3 has no conserved phenylalanine or tryptophan at its end. The DNA of the CDR3 is TGCAGTGCTAGTCCCCCACAGGGAAAATACTATGGCTACACCTAC. As protein: CSASPPQGKYYGYTY. The chain employs TRBV20-1 and TRBJ1-2, with D tentatively TRBD1 (6 bases). V was pared by 3 bases and J by 3 bases, with 17 bases between. The CDR3 extends over 15 amino acids. Germline V lookup: CDR1 DFQATT, CDR2 SNEGSKA (reference sequence).

This clonotype has at least ten counts. This sequence joins TRBV12-3 or TRBV12-4 and TRBJ1-1, with a weak D call TRBD1 (5 bases). V dropped 1 base and J dropped 3 bases, with 9 bases sitting between them. The length of the CDR3 is 14 residues. CDR3 DNA sequence: TGTGCCAGCAGTTTAGGAGGGGCCGACACTGAAGCTTTCTTT. This translates into CASSLGGADTEAFF.

This clonotype was found many times. The CDR3 DNA is TGCGCCAGCAGCCAAGTCAGGTCGAACACTGAAGCTTTCTTT. Protein product: CASSQVRSNTEAFF. The J gene is TRBJ1-1, the V gene TRBV4-1; D ambiguous. This CDR3 is built from 14 residues. Germline assignment: CDR1 MGHRA and CDR2 YSYEKL. Trimming took off 1 base at V and 1 base at J, with 7 bases between the two ends.

At least ten counts were recorded for this clonotype. This chain links TRBV3-1 with TRBJ2-7; possible D gene TRBD1, 6 bases. V was clipped by 1 base and J by 2 bases, with 12 bases between them. This CDR3 is 15 amino acids long. Looked up from germline, CDR1 is LGHDT and CDR2 is YNNKEL (reference sequence). CDR3 nucleotide sequence: TGTGCCAGCAGCCAAGGGACAGTGAAAACCTACGAGCAGTACTTC. Protein: CASSQGTVKTYEQYF.